These T cell receptor beta chains were read from a single sample in a study of post-analysis software for immune sequencing data. TCRdb re-called the PCR reads with MiXCR, one entry per CDR3 protein. Seen here are hundreds of thousands of distinct CDR3 sequences, around 60% observed once, and the top ten hold about 11%. Sequenced sample: blood. The receptors were sampled from a girl aged 2-9 years with multiple sclerosis. The CDR3 runs from the conserved cysteine through the conserved F or W. The order of the fields is CDR3 DNA, CDR3 protein, V gene, clone size, CDR3 length, J gene, D gene. D genes are given only for firm matches. Clone sizes are given selectively: once, few, many, or a class where the clone is expanded.

TGTGCCAGCAGCTTGGGAGAGGCCCAAAGGGAGACCCAGTACTTC CASSLGEAQRETQYF TRBV11-3 few 15 TRBJ2-5 NA
TGTGCCAGCAGCCTTCGACCCACTGGGGCCAACGTCCTGACTTTC CASSLRPTGANVLTF TRBV3-1 NA 15 TRBJ2-6 NA
TGTGCCAGCAGTTACTCCGCCGGCGACGAGCAGTACTTC CASSYSAGDEQYF TRBV6-2/TRBV6-3 NA 13 TRBJ2-7 NA
TGTGCCAGCAGTTTAACGGCACAGGGTTTGACTGAAGCTTTCTTT CASSLTAQGLTEAFF TRBV27 NA 15 TRBJ1-1 NA
TGTGCCATCGGGACAGACTATAACTATGGCTACACCTTC CAIGTDYNYGYTF TRBV10-3 NA 13 TRBJ1-2 TRBD1
TGCGCCAGCAGCTTGGCCGGAAAGGCAGCGAACACTGAAGCTTTCTTT CASSLAGKAANTEAFF TRBV5-1 NA 16 TRBJ1-1 NA
TGCGCCGGGTATTGGGGACCCGGGGGCACTGAAGCTTTCTTT CAGYWGPGGTEAFF TRBV5-1 NA 14 TRBJ1-1 NA
TGTGCCAGCAGCCAAGCGATAACGGGAGGGCCGAACGATGAGCAGTTCTTC CASSQAITGGPNDEQFF TRBV3-1 few 17 TRBJ2-1 TRBD2
TGTGCCACCAGCAGGAAGGGGGACAGGTACACCGGGGAGCTGTTTTTT CATSRKGDRYTGELFF TRBV15 once 16 TRBJ2-2 TRBD1
TGCAGTTGGCGACTAGCGGGAGACGAGCAGTACTTC CSWRLAGDEQYF TRBV20-1 few 12 TRBJ2-7 TRBD2
TGTGCCAGCAGCCCACGGGGCAGGGGCTTACACGAGCAGTACTTC CASSPRGRGLHEQYF TRBV12-3/TRBV12-4 NA 15 TRBJ2-7 NA
TGTGCCAGCAGCGCCGGTCCCAGGGGGGCCTATGGCTACACCTTC CASSAGPRGAYGYTF TRBV7-6 NA 15 TRBJ1-2 TRBD1
TGCAGTGCTAGAGATGAGGGAACAGGGCAGGGGGAGACCCAGTACTTC CSARDEGTGQGETQYF TRBV20-1 NA 16 TRBJ2-5 NA
TGTGCCATCAGTGATCTGGGGCCTGAATACAATGAGCAGTTCTTC CAISDLGPEYNEQFF TRBV10-3 NA 15 TRBJ2-1 NA
TGTGCCAGCAGCTTCCTCGCCGAGCAGTACTTC CASSFLAEQYF TRBV5-6 few 11 TRBJ2-7 NA
TGTGCCAGCAGCTACCGACAGGGGGGCAACTATGGCTACACCTTC CASSYRQGGNYGYTF TRBV11-2 NA 15 TRBJ1-2 TRBD1
TGCGGCAGCACTCGACCCGACAGGGGACAAGAGACCCAGTACTTC CGSTRPDRGQETQYF TRBV5-1 NA 15 TRBJ2-5 TRBD1